This T cell receptor (beta chain) is from a study of siplizumab effects on memory and regulatory T cells. Study-level results: Treg-derived clones made up an average of approximately 64% of mappable alloreactive CD4+ clones with siplizumab and approximately 30% in controls. Naive T cells appeared more diverse than memory cells and seemed to be major alloresponse contributors. Assignment of a naive or memory phenotype failed for roughly 75-95% of the proliferating CD4+ or CD8+ clones.

Assays captured 75,000 to 100,000 TCR templates per sample. Method: immunoSEQ multiplex PCR; TCRdb's copy keeps in-frame clones and lacks some. The data show about 120,000 clones, roughly 94% seen once. About this clone itself: Its specificity is not known.

The source material was non-Treg CD4+ T cells sorted from blood. This clonotype was obtained from a human donor in good health.

The CDR3 loop is CASSLDRSYEQYF. CDR3 DNA sequence: TGTGCCAGCAGCTTAGACAGAAGCTACGAGCAGTACTTC. The chain employs TRBV7-8 and TRBJ2-7; D is uncertain. V lost 1 base to trimming and J lost 3 bases, with 7 bases between them. CDR3 length: 13 amino acids. Germline V gene data show CDR1 as SGHVS and CDR2 as FQNEAQ. The variable domain in full, completed from reference TRBV7-8 and TRBJ2-7, reads GAGVSQSPRYKVAKRGQDVALRCDPISGHVSLFWYQQALGQGPEFLTYFQNEAQLDKSGLPSDRFFAERPEGSVSTLKIQRTQQEDSAVYLCASSLDRSYEQYFGPGTRLTVT.